The rows below give T cell receptor beta chains drawn from one sample of a study of T cells in Graves' hyperthyroidism and ophthalmopathy. From the multiplex PCR reads, TCRdb called clonotypes with MiXCR, one entry per CDR3 protein. Among roughly 280,000 distinct CDR3 sequences listed, about a sixth were seen once. The sequencing input was blood. The receptors come from an older woman with Graves' ophthalmopathy. CDR3s include the opening cysteine and the closing phenylalanine or tryptophan. The D gene is left open where the match is weak. Expanded clones get a size class; other rows say once, few or many, or leave the size out.

j_call d_call v_call clone_size cdr3_nt cdr3_aa
TRBJ1-1 NA TRBV6-2/TRBV6-3 many TGTGCCAGCAGTCACCGTCGGGGGGATACAAGGGGAAGGACTGAAGCTTTCTTT CASSHRRGDTRGRTEAFF
TRBJ2-6 NA TRBV5-1 NA TGCGCCAGCAGCCACACCGGGGCGATCTCTGGGGCCAACGTCCTGACTTTC CASSHTGAISGANVLTF
TRBJ2-7 NA TRBV9 few TGTGCCAGCAGCGTATCAACAGGGTCCGAGCAGTACTTC CASSVSTGSEQYF
TRBJ1-2 NA TRBV27 many TGTGCCAGCAGTTCTACTACAGGGTCTTACAGGGGCTACACCTTC CASSSTTGSYRGYTF
TRBJ2-5 TRBD1 TRBV7-9 NA TGTGCCGGCTCCGGGACAGGTGAAGTGACCCAGTACTTC CAGSGTGEVTQYF
TRBJ1-1 NA TRBV4-3 many TGCGCCAGCAGCCAAGGACCACAAATGAACACTGAAGCTTTCTTT CASSQGPQMNTEAFF
TRBJ1-1 NA TRBV5-6 many TGTGCCAGCAGGTTAGGGGAGATCACTGAAGCTTTCTTT CASRLGEITEAFF
TRBJ2-7 TRBD2 TRBV6-1 few TGTGCCAGCAGTCCACGGGGGGGAAAGGACGAGCAGTACTTC CASSPRGGKDEQYF
TRBJ2-7 TRBD1 TRBV13 many TGTGCCAGCAGCACCTCCCGGGACAGGGTCGAGCAGTACTTC CASSTSRDRVEQYF
TRBJ1-1 NA TRBV19 few TGTGCCAGTAGTATAGTTCGGTACAAGGAAGCTTTCTTT CASSIVRYKEAFF
TRBJ2-3 TRBD2 TRBV20-1 NA TGCAGTGCTTCCCGAGGGTTTGGGGGAGGGACAGATACGCAGTATTTT CSASRGFGGGTDTQYF
TRBJ2-1 TRBD1 TRBV5-6 NA TGTGCCAGCAGCCCTTTAAGGAAGAGGGGGCCCTACAATGAGCAGTTCTTC CASSPLRKRGPYNEQFF
TRBJ2-1 NA TRBV20-1 many TGCAGTGCTCAAACCCGGGACGGTGCCTACAATGAGCAGTTCTTC CSAQTRDGAYNEQFF
TRBJ1-2 NA TRBV7-8 NA TGTGCCAGCAGCTTAGAGGGGTTAGGTTATGGCTACACCTTC CASSLEGLGYGYTF
TRBJ2-1 NA TRBV7-9 NA TGTGCCAGCGGTCTAGCGACACTCCGGAATGAGCAGTTCTTC CASGLATLRNEQFF
TRBJ2-1 TRBD2 TRBV12-3/TRBV12-4 many TGTGCCAGCAGTTTGACGCTAGCGGCCCTGAGCTCCTACAATGAGCAGTTCTTC CASSLTLAALSSYNEQFF
TRBJ1-2 TRBD1 TRBV11-3 many TGTGCCAGCAGCACCTACGGGACAGGGAATGACTATGGCTACACCTTC CASSTYGTGNDYGYTF
TRBJ1-1 NA TRBV12-3/TRBV12-4 NA TGTGCCAGCAGTCAGAACGCCGGGACCAACCCTGAAGCTTTCTTT CASSQNAGTNPEAFF
TRBJ1-2 NA TRBV29-1 many TGCAGCGTTGAAGCCGTCAGGGACTATGGCTACACCTTC CSVEAVRDYGYTF
TRBJ2-2 NA TRBV7-2 many TGTGCCAGCAGCACGTACAGGGCAGGGGAGCTGTTTTTT CASSTYRAGELFF
TRBJ2-5 NA TRBV7-2 many TGTGCCAGCAGCTTAGGAGGAGCAGAGTACCAAGAGACCCAGTACTTC CASSLGGAEYQETQYF
TRBJ1-1 TRBD1 TRBV7-2 once TGTGCCAGCAGCTGGGGACAGCCCTCGAACACTGAAGCTTTCTTT CASSWGQPSNTEAFF
TRBJ1-1 NA TRBV5-1 NA TGCGCCAGCAGCTTGGACAGGGAGCTTGAAGCTTTCTTT CASSLDRELEAFF
TRBJ2-6 NA TRBV24-1 many TGTGCCACCAGTGCCAGTGGGGGAGCTGGGGCCAACGTCCTGACTTTC CATSASGGAGANVLTF
TRBJ1-1 NA TRBV6-1 many TGTGCCAGCAGCCAAGCCGGGACAAGGGACACTGAAGCTTTCTTT CASSQAGTRDTEAFF
TRBJ1-4 NA TRBV7-9 NA TGCGCCAGCAGCCCGGACCAACAATGGGGTAATGAAAAACTGTTTTTT CASSPDQQWGNEKLFF
TRBJ1-2 NA TRBV3-1 many TGTGCCAGCAGCCCGGTGGGGGACACCCGAAACTATGGCTACACCTTC CASSPVGDTRNYGYTF
TRBJ1-1 TRBD1 TRBV10-3 many TGTGCCACCCAGGGCAGGGGGATTAAGAACACTGAAGCTTTCTTT CATQGRGIKNTEAFF
TRBJ2-7 NA TRBV18 many TGTGCCAGCTCAGAAACCCACGGCCGCGAGCAGTACTTC CASSETHGREQYF
TRBJ1-1 TRBD1 TRBV12-3/TRBV12-4 many TGTGCCAGCAGGAGACAGGGTAACACTGAAGCTTTCTTT CASRRQGNTEAFF
TRBJ2-1 TRBD2 TRBV4-2 many TGTGCCAGCAGCCAACTTATAGCGGGAGGGCCACGAAATGAGCAGTTCTTC CASSQLIAGGPRNEQFF
TRBJ2-7 NA TRBV5-1 many TGCGCCAGCGGGGAGACTGCAAGCTCCTACGAGCAGTACTTC CASGETASSYEQYF
TRBJ1-6 NA TRBV5-6 NA TGTGCCAGCAGCTCGCCCGGCAGGATGCATAATTCACCCCTCCACTTT CASSSPGRMHNSPLHF
TRBJ2-5 TRBD2 TRBV5-1 many TGCGCCAGCGGAAGGACTAGCCAAGAGACCCAGTACTTC CASGRTSQETQYF
TRBJ1-4 TRBD1 TRBV20-1 few TGCAGTGCAGACAGGGGTGCTAATGAAAAACTGTTTTTT CSADRGANEKLFF
TRBJ1-5 TRBD1 TRBV7-9 few TGTGCCAGCAGTTCCACGGACAGGGTAGGGAATCAGCCCCAGCATTTT CASSSTDRVGNQPQHF
TRBJ2-5 TRBD2 TRBV4-2 few TGTGCCAGCAGCCAAGGATGGGCGGGAGTGGGGGAGACCCAGTACTTC CASSQGWAGVGETQYF
TRBJ2-2 TRBD1 TRBV12-3/TRBV12-4 NA TGTGCCAGCAGCTTAACAGGGGACGTCGGGGAGCTGTTTTTT CASSLTGDVGELFF
TRBJ1-1 NA TRBV19 few TGTGCCAGTAGTATAATGGGCCGGGGGAACACTGAAGCTTTCTTT CASSIMGRGNTEAFF